The 27 T cell receptor beta chains below come from one sample, sequenced in a study of beta chain features in type 1 diabetes (dated by TCRdb to the late 2010s). Libraries came from the immunoSEQ multiplex PCR assay. The entire amount of isolated RNA was reverse transcribed using the High Capacity cDNA Reverse Transcription Kit, so the sequenced TCRB transcripts were expressed ones. This is the immuneACCESS table as TCRdb keeps it, with only in-frame sequences that have V and J called. A part of the clones is gone; compared with another copy, unresolved V genes explain less than half, and the rest is unexplained. The sample table lists roughly 380,000 clones, about 20% of them with a count of one. The ten top clones hold about 0.045% of the sample. The sequencing input was naive CD4+ T cells from blood. The cell subset or site label on this specimen signifies: true naive CD4+ T cells. These receptors all stem from a young woman in good health.

The genes are TRBV7-2 and TRBJ1-1, with D perhaps matching TRBD1 (5 bases). Germline V lookup: CDR1 SGHTA, CDR2 FQGNSA. V lost 5 bases and J lost 1, with 17 bases in between. The CDR3 is 16 residues long. The CDR3 is CASSRPQGGGNTEAFF. DNA of the CDR3: TGTGCCAGCAGCCGACCCCAGGGAGGAGGGAACACTGAAGCTTTCTTT. The variable domain in full, completed from reference TRBV7-2 and TRBJ1-1, reads GAGVSQSPSNKVTEKGKDVELRCDPISGHTALYWYRQSLGQGLEFLIYFQGNSAPDKSGLPSDRFSAERTGGSVSTLTIQRTQQEDSAVYLCASSRPQGGGNTEAFFGQGTRLTVV.

V is TRBV30 and J is TRBJ1-5; D is ambiguous. Germline V gene lookup returns CDR1 GTSNPN and CDR2 SVGIG (reference sequence). The CDR3 is 14 residues long. The V end was cut by 2 bases, the J end by 6 bases, with 14 bases between. The CDR3: CAWSPQIRSQPQHF. The DNA for the CDR3 is TGTGCCTGGAGTCCACAGATCCGTTCTCAGCCCCAGCATTTT.

This clone turned up a few times. The chain uses TRBV30 and TRBJ2-5, with 11 positions matching TRBD2. The CDR3 spans 18 residues. Germline CDR1 is GTSNPN and CDR2 is SVGIG (reference sequence). V lost 2 bases and J lost 5; bases outside the gene matches: 16. The chain's CDR3 is CAWSSIAGGPVNQETQYF. CDR3 bases: TGTGCCTGGAGTTCCATAGCGGGAGGGCCGGTCAATCAGGAGACCCAGTACTTC. Using reference TRBV30 and TRBJ2-5 for the parts outside the CDR3, the full variable domain is SQTIHQWPATLVQPVGSPLSLECTVEGTSNPNLYWYRQAAGRGLQLLFYSVGIGQISSEVPQNLSASRPQDRQFILSSKKLLLSDSGFYLCAWSSIAGGPVNQETQYFGPGTRLLVL.

This clone was seen only a few times. This chain connects TRBV29-1 to TRBJ1-2, with D hard to call. Germline loops: CDR1 SQVTM, CDR2 ANQGSEA. The CDR3 spans 11 residues. The ends were cut back, 1 base at V and 8 bases at J, with 8 bases in the middle. CDR3: CSVEASQGYTF. CDR3 DNA sequence: TGCAGCGTTGAAGCCTCCCAGGGCTACACCTTC.

The chain carries TRBV7-6 and TRBJ2-5; no firm D call. V lost 1 base and J lost 7, with 10 bases in between. The CDR3 spans 13 residues. The germline V gene has CDR1 SGHVS and CDR2 FNYEAQ. This CDR3 reads CASSLGSSRTQYF. The CDR3 coding sequence is TGTGCCAGCAGCTTAGGTTCGTCCCGGACCCAGTACTTC.

This clone turned up a few times. The chain carries TRBV29-1 and TRBJ2-1, with D possibly being TRBD1 (5 bases). CDR3 length: 13 amino acids. Germline-derived CDR1 and CDR2 are SQVTM and ANQGSEA. The V gene lost 7 bases and the J gene lost 8 bases, with 18 bases spanning the gap. In DNA form, the CDR3 reads TGCAGCGGCGGACACCGCGGTTTGGATGAGCAGTTCTTC. Its translation is CSGGHRGLDEQFF.

The chain couples TRBV30 to TRBJ1-5; 8 positions agree with TRBD1. The junction had 9 bases not matched to a gene; V was cut back by 2 bases and J by 9 bases. Germline V gene lookup returns CDR1 GTSNPN and CDR2 SVGIG (reference sequence). This CDR3 comprises 14 residues. The CDR3: CAWSQGQARRPQHF. CDR3 bases: TGTGCCTGGAGTCAGGGACAGGCCAGGAGGCCCCAGCATTTT.

The V call is TRBV6-5, the J call TRBJ2-3; the D gene is possibly TRBD2 (7 bases). Germline CDR1 reads MNHEY; CDR2 reads SVGAGI. The CDR3 is 15 amino acids. Trimming took off 7 bases at V and 2 bases at J, with 16 bases between the two ends. CDR3 in DNA: TGTGCCAGCATCCCGGGCGGGGGCCCCACAGATACGCAGTATTTT. Amino acid sequence: CASIPGGGPTDTQYF.

This clone was detected only a few times. The chain is built from TRBV11-3 and TRBJ2-7, with a possible D match to TRBD2 (5 bases). The CDR3 length is 14 residues. Germline V gene data show CDR1 as SGHNT and CDR2 as YENEEA. The ends were cut back, 4 bases at V and 4 bases at J, with 14 bases in the middle. The DNA for the CDR3 is TGTGCCAGCAGCTCACCGCGCGGGCCGTACGAGCAGTACTTC. Encoded protein: CASSSPRGPYEQYF.

This chain connects TRBV30 to TRBJ1-1; possibly TRBD1 for D (5 bases). This CDR3 contains 13 residues. The V end lost 5 bases, the J end lost 4 bases, and 14 bases lay between the germline ends. CDR1 is GTSNPN, CDR2 SVGIG, per germline (reference sequence). For the CDR3, the DNA is TGTGCCTGGTCAAACGGGGGTGTCACTGAAGCTTTCTTT. This sequence encodes CAWSNGGVTEAFF.

The chain recombines TRBV4-3 with TRBJ1-1, with 7 bases aligning to TRBD1. Germline V lookup: CDR1 LGHNA, CDR2 YSLEER. This CDR3 is built from 15 residues. The V and J ends lost 3 bases and 1 base, in that order; junction bases with no gene match: 5. This chain's CDR3 is CASSHRQGRNTEAFF. DNA of the CDR3: TGCGCCAGCAGCCATCGACAGGGTAGGAACACTGAAGCTTTCTTT.

This chain uses TRBV2 with TRBJ2-5; TRBD1 might be the D (6 bases). This CDR3 comprises 18 residues. Trimming shortened V by 5 bases and J by 1 base, and 23 bases separated the two germline ends. Germline assignment: CDR1 SNHLY and CDR2 FYNNEI. CDR3 bases: TGTGCCAGCAGTCCCACTCCCTACAGGGCGTATCTCCAAGAGACCCAGTACTTC. It translates to CASSPTPYRAYLQETQYF.

This clone was counted a few times. The chain employs TRBV10-3 and TRBJ2-1; 12 nucleotides agree with TRBD2. The CDR3 extends over 17 amino acids. Trimming took 3 bases from V and 7 from J; bases not matched to a gene: 10. In germline, CDR1 is ENHRY, CDR2 SYGVKD. This chain's CDR3 is CAISDASSGGARNEQFF. The CDR3 DNA reads TGTGCCATCAGTGATGCCTCTAGCGGGGGGGCCAGAAATGAGCAGTTCTTC.

This clone was detected ten times or more. The chain is built from TRBV7-2 and TRBJ2-5, with a tentative D call TRBD2 (5 bases). CDR1 is SGHTA, CDR2 FQGNSA, per germline. This CDR3 comprises 13 residues. The ends were cut back, 4 bases at V and 4 bases at J, with 10 bases in the middle. The CDR3 sequence is CASSSGLGETQYF. The CDR3 nucleotides read TGTGCCAGCAGCTCTGGACTGGGAGAGACCCAGTACTTC.

The chain uses TRBV4-1 and TRBJ1-5; D gene ambiguous. CDR1 is MGHRA, CDR2 YSYEKL, per germline. V lost 0 bases, J lost 0 bases, and 12 bases lay in between. This CDR3 region has 17 residues. The CDR3 spells CASSQDLRPFSNQPQHF. As DNA, the CDR3 is TGCGCCAGCAGCCAAGATCTGAGGCCATTTAGCAATCAGCCCCAGCATTTT.

This clone was counted a few times. The chain joins TRBV29-1 to TRBJ1-2; tentatively, D is TRBD1 (6 bases). Germline-derived CDR1 and CDR2 are SQVTM and ANQGSEA. Deletions cut 4 bases from V and 0 bases from J, with 6 bases between. The CDR3 totals 12 residues. The CDR3 loop is CSVAGANYGYTF. CDR3 bases: TGCAGCGTTGCAGGGGCTAACTATGGCTACACCTTC.

As regards this clone: Within the sample, other DNA sequences also encode this same CDR3. The rearrangement uses TRBV5-1 and TRBJ2-5; TRBD2 is a possible D gene (5 bases). V lost 0 bases, J lost 3 bases, and 6 bases lay in between. The CDR3 length is 13 residues. The germline gives CDR1 SGHRS, CDR2 YFSETQ. The CDR3 is CASSLGSEETQYF. In DNA, the CDR3 is TGCGCCAGCAGCTTGGGTAGCGAAGAGACCCAGTACTTC.

This clone was observed a single time. The chain has TRBV28 and TRBJ1-2; weak D call: TRBD1 (5 bases). The length of the CDR3 is 12 residues. Germline V lookup: CDR1 MDHEN, CDR2 SYDVKM. Trimming removed 4 bases at V and 6 bases at J, with 9 bases between. CDR3 in DNA: TGTGCCAGCAGTTCGGACATCGATGGCTACACCTTC. Protein: CASSSDIDGYTF.

This clone came up a few times. This chain uses TRBV5-1 with TRBJ2-1, with a tentative D call TRBD2 (6 bases). Germline CDR1 SGHRS, CDR2 YFSETQ. This CDR3 has 14 residues. Trimming removed 4 bases from V and 8 bases from J, with 16 bases in between. CDR3 DNA sequence: TGCGCCAGCAGCGATGTGGTAGGGAGGTATGAGCAGTTCTTC. This translates into CASSDVVGRYEQFF.

The chain links TRBV30 to TRBJ2-7; 8 bases line up with TRBD1. J lost 13 bases, V lost 0 bases, and 11 bases had no gene match. CDR1 is GTSNPN and CDR2 is SVGIG in the germline V gene (reference sequence). CDR3 size: 13 residues. Here the CDR3 DNA reads TGTGCCTGGAGTGTAGAGGGGACAGGACCTTTCTACTTC. This sequence encodes CAWSVEGTGPFYF. Complete variable domain (other parts from reference TRBV30 and TRBJ2-7): SQTIHQWPATLVQPVGSPLSLECTVEGTSNPNLYWYRQAAGRGLQLLFYSVGIGQISSEVPQNLSASRPQDRQFILSSKKLLLSDSGFYLCAWSVEGTGPFYFGPGTRLTVT.

The gene calls are TRBV5-1 and TRBJ2-5; TRBD2 is a possible D gene (6 bases). The length of the CDR3 is 17 residues. The V gene lost 0 bases and the J gene lost 9 bases, with 24 bases spanning the gap. Germline-derived CDR1 and CDR2 are SGHRS and YFSETQ. In DNA form, the CDR3 reads TGCGCCAGCAGCTTGGGGTCCTCCCTAGCGTCCGGAGGGGCCCAGTACTTC. Translating it yields CASSLGSSLASGGAQYF. Together with reference TRBV5-1 and TRBJ2-5, the CDR3 gives the full variable domain: KAGVTQTPRYLIKTRGQQVTLSCSPISGHRSVSWYQQTPGQGLQFLFEYFSETQRNKGNFPGRFSGRQFSNSRSEMNVSTLELGDSALYLCASSLGSSLASGGAQYFGPGTRLLVL.

This clone was counted a few times. The chain links TRBV20-1 to TRBJ1-1; no clear D. Germline V gives CDR1 DFQATT, CDR2 SNEGSKA (reference sequence). V was cut by 5 bases and J by 1 base, with 5 bases left in between. The length of the CDR3 is 11 residues. The CDR3 reads CSAGRNTEAFF. As DNA, the CDR3 is TGCAGTGCTGGTAGGAACACTGAAGCTTTCTTT.

This clone was detected only a few times. V gene TRBV5-1 combines with J gene TRBJ2-5; 10 positions agree with TRBD2. CDR1 is SGHRS and CDR2 is YFSETQ in the germline V gene. V lost 5 bases and J lost 1; bases outside the gene matches: 2. The CDR3 has 14 residues. The CDR3 loop is CASRRLAGQETQYF. The CDR3, as DNA: TGCGCCAGCAGGCGACTAGCGGGCCAAGAGACCCAGTACTTC.

The chain combines TRBV13 with TRBJ1-4; 9 bases are shared with TRBD1. The CDR3 is 15 amino acids. V shed 3 bases and J 8 bases; nucleotides not matched to a gene: 7. The germline V gene encodes CDR1 PRHDT and CDR2 FYEKMQ (reference sequence). In DNA form, the CDR3 reads TGTGCCAGCAGCTTCGCCCGGGACAGGGAAGAAAAACTGTTTTTT. Its protein product is CASSFARDREEKLFF.

This clone has just a few counts. The chain employs TRBV29-1 and TRBJ1-1; 7 nucleotides line up with TRBD1. This CDR3 region has 13 residues. Germline CDR1 SQVTM, CDR2 ANQGSEA. Losses at the gene ends were 4 bases for V and 3 bases for J; bases not matched to a gene: 5. The CDR3 spells CSVASTGHTEAFF. The CDR3 region has the DNA TGCAGCGTTGCTTCGACAGGGCACACTGAAGCTTTCTTT.

This clone was counted between two and nine times. The rearrangement links TRBV4-3 to TRBJ2-7, with D perhaps matching TRBD1 (6 bases). The V gene lost 0 bases and the J gene lost 1 base, with 13 bases spanning the gap. In germline, CDR1 is LGHNA, CDR2 YSLEER. This CDR3 has 16 amino acids. CDR3 region: CASSQDLGTQSYEQYF. The CDR3 bases are TGCGCCAGCAGCCAAGATTTAGGGACACAATCCTACGAGCAGTACTTC.

In this sample, this clone turned up a few times. The V gene is TRBV28, the J gene TRBJ2-2, with unresolved D. Trimming cost V 2 bases and J 2 bases, with 3 bases left between them. Germline CDR1 reads MDHEN; CDR2 reads SYDVKM. The CDR3 length is 13 residues. CDR3 sequence: CASSLVNTGELFF. In nucleotides, the CDR3 is TGTGCCAGCAGTTTAGTAAACACCGGGGAGCTGTTTTTT. Variable domain in full (rest from reference TRBV28 and TRBJ2-2): DVKVTQSSRYLVKRTGEKVFLECVQDMDHENMFWYRQDPGLGLRLIYFSYDVKMKEKGDIPEGYSVSREKKERFSLILESASTNQTSMYLCASSLVNTGELFFGEGSRLTVL.